This T cell receptor (beta chain) was found in a study of T cell repertoires in cytomegalovirus infection. Study background: Carrying CMV and the relevant HLA type showed in public TCR beta signatures.

TCRdb redid the calling of the reads with MiXCR, one entry per CDR3 protein. The sample contains about 300,000 distinct CDR3 sequences, approximately 8.9% of which appear only once. This clonotype was seen only a few times. This clonotype was obtained from a human donor in good health (CMV status not recorded). Some clones in this sample may be carry-over from other donors' samples. The sample consisted of PBMCs.

The chain's CDR3 is CASSPPPGTEQFF. Written as DNA, the CDR3 is TGTGCCAGCTCACCTCCCCCGGGGACTGAGCAGTTCTTC. V and J are TRBV18 and TRBJ2-1; either TRBD1 or TRBD2 may fit D (5 bases each). This CDR3 has 13 residues. V was trimmed by 3 bases and J by 9 bases, leaving 12 bases between them. Germline CDR1 is KGHSH and CDR2 is LQKENI.